This T cell receptor (beta chain) came from a study of cytomegalovirus exposure and HLA in healthy donors. Findings of the study overall: It was in a later analysis that TCR association rates were seen to vary by HLA locus, highest for DRB1 and lowest for HLA-C. Analysis performed later found approximately 17,000 TCR beta sequences associated with HLA alleles at 0.05 false discovery rate. Per published reports, the classifier diagnosed cytomegalovirus status with high specificity and sensitivity.

CDR3 length: 16 residues. Looked up from germline, CDR1 is SGHRS and CDR2 is YFSETQ. V was pared by 4 bases and J by 4 bases, with 11 bases of the junction left unmatched. To note about this clone: Its specificity is unknown.

Healthy bone marrow donors made up the cohort. Vbeta (60) and Jbeta (13) primers were used in the PCR. Generated by immunoSEQ multiplex PCR, the TCRdb table keeps only in-frame clones and is missing some. Its table records 50,000 or so clones. The chain recombines TRBV5-1 with TRBJ1-2, with TRBD1 identical over 9 bases. This clonotype was sampled from a man in his fifties or sixties in good health and CMV-seropositive. Sequenced sample: PBMCs. CDR3 sequence: CASSTSGTGYGYGYTF. Written as DNA, the CDR3 is TGCGCCAGCAGCACCTCCGGGACAGGGTACGGCTATGGCTACACCTTC.